Reported below is one TCR beta chain. The method was immunoSEQ multiplex PCR; TCRdb's version includes in-frame clones alone and lacks a portion of them. The sample consists of just under 75,000 clones, about 90% of them appearing once. This CDR3 contains 14 residues. The V and J ends lost 0 bases and 7 bases, in that order; junction bases with no gene match: 8. Germline CDR1 is SQVTM and CDR2 is ANQGSEA. This sample was taken from a study of control samples from healthy donors and cancer patients. J is TRBJ1-2 and V is TRBV29-1; the match to TRBD1 covers 7 bases. The TCR was taken from a woman in her forties or fifties in good health. The source material was blood. The CDR3 is CSVEDKQGISGYTF. As DNA, the CDR3 is TGCAGCGTTGAAGATAAACAGGGGATCTCTGGCTACACCTTC.